This TCR beta chain was obtained from a study of CD8+ T cells in alopecia areata. General study results and limits: Especially in alopecia totalis/universalis, lesional scalp showed greater clonality than normal scalp did.

This clone was seen more than once but under ten times. The antigen remains unidentified. Germline CDR1 is MGHDK and CDR2 is SYGVNS. This CDR3 has 12 amino acids. The V end lost 7 bases, the J end lost 0 bases, and 7 bases lay between the germline ends. The sequencing template was cDNA reverse transcribed from extracted RNA. Only in-frame clones appear in the TCRdb table, and some are missing; sequencing was by immunoSEQ multiplex PCR. The table has about 180,000 clones, roughly 63% seen once; the top ten hold about 1.7%. The origin of this receptor is a human donor with alopecia areata. The specimen comprised CD4+ T cells sorted from blood, sampled at week 0. The chain recombines TRBV25-1 with TRBJ2-7; maybe TRBD2 (5 bases). The CDR3 nucleotides are TGTGCCAGCACGGGATCCTCCTACGAGCAGTACTTC. As protein: CASTGSSYEQYF.